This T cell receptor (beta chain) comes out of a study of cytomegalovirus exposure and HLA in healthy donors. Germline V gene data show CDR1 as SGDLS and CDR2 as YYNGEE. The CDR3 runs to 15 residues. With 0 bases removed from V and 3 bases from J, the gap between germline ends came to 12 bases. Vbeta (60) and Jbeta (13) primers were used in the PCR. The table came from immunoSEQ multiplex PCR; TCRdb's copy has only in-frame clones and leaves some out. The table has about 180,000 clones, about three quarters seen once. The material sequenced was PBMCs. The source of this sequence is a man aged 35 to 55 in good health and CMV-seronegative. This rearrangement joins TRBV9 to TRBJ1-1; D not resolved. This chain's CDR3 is CASSVEAGWDTEAFF. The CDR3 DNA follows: TGTGCCAGCAGCGTAGAGGCGGGCTGGGACACTGAAGCTTTCTTT.